These 25 T cell receptor beta chains were sequenced from one sample in a study of cytomegalovirus exposure and HLA in healthy donors. Use of 60 Vbeta and 13 Jbeta primers characterized the PCR. TCRdb keeps only in-frame clones here, not all; method: immunoSEQ multiplex PCR. The sample holds over 150,000 clones, over 70% seen once. Sample: PBMCs. Receptors originate from a woman aged 50 to 60 in good health and CMV-seropositive.

This chain joins TRBV5-4 and TRBJ2-5; no definite D call. This CDR3 spans 13 amino acids. CDR1 SGHNT and CDR2 YYREEE come from the germline V gene (reference sequence). The V end was cut by 4 bases, the J end by 2 bases, with 9 bases between. The CDR3 DNA reads as TGTGCCAGCAGCGACGGGTTTCAAGAGACCCAGTACTTC. The encoded protein is CASSDGFQETQYF.

This chain connects TRBV11-3 to TRBJ2-7; 8 bases match TRBD1. Germline CDR1 and CDR2: SGHNT and YENEEA. Germline trimming cut 4 bases from V and 12 bases from J; bases unmatched to any gene: 5. There are 11 residues in the CDR3. The DNA of the CDR3 is TGTGCCAGCAGCTCAGACAGGGGCCCGTACTTC. This translates into CASSSDRGPYF.

V and J are TRBV28 and TRBJ1-2; TRBD1 aligns across 9 bases. CDR1 and CDR2 from the germline V gene are MDHEN and SYDVKM. This CDR3 spans 16 amino acids. V dropped 5 bases and J dropped 5; count of bases not matched to a gene: 12. As DNA, the CDR3 is TGTGCCAGCAGTCCCCAACCGGGACAGGGTTTATATGGCTACACCTTC. Its translation: CASSPQPGQGLYGYTF.

This clone was picked up a small number of times. J is TRBJ1-3 and V is TRBV9; weak D call: TRBD1 (6 bases). Germline V lookup: CDR1 SGDLS, CDR2 YYNGEE. V gave up 0 bases and J gave up 1 base, with 8 bases separating them. The CDR3 consists of 15 residues. The CDR3 DNA reads TGTGCCAGCAGCGTAGTAGGGACATCTGGAAACACCATATATTTT. Protein: CASSVVGTSGNTIYF.

V and J are TRBV7-9 and TRBJ2-1; D unclear. The V end was cut by 2 bases, the J end by 2 bases, with 13 bases between. Germline V lookup: CDR1 SEHNR, CDR2 FQNEAQ (reference sequence). CDR3 length equals 16 residues. DNA of the CDR3: TGTGCCAGCAGCTTAATGGCAGGCAGTCCCTACAATGAGCAGTTCTTC. This translates into CASSLMAGSPYNEQFF. Variable domain in full (rest from reference TRBV7-9 and TRBJ2-1): DTGVSQNPRHKITKRGQNVTFRCDPISEHNRLYWYRQTLGQGPEFLTYFQNEAQLEKSRLLSDRFSAERPKGSFSTLEIQRTEQGDSAMYLCASSLMAGSPYNEQFFGPGTRLTVL.

The chain uses TRBV5-1 and TRBJ2-5; tentatively, D is TRBD1 (7 bases). The V gene's germline CDR1 is SGHRS and CDR2 YFSETQ. Trimming shortened V by 3 bases and J by 0 bases, and 15 bases separated the two germline ends. This CDR3 is 16 amino acids long. For the CDR3, the DNA is TGCGCCAGCAGCTACGAGGCGGGACAGAACCAAGAGACCCAGTACTTC. This sequence encodes CASSYEAGQNQETQYF.

Only one count was recorded for this clone. For the CDR3, the DNA is TGTGCCAGCACACCTCTGGCCCTTATCAGCGGGGGCGTAACCGGGGAGCTGTTTTTT. Translated, it gives CASTPLALISGGVTGELFF. The genes are TRBV27 and TRBJ2-2; 8 bases are shared with TRBD2. CDR3 length: 19 residues. Germline V gene data show CDR1 as MNHEY and CDR2 as SMNVEV (reference sequence). After removal of 7 bases from V and 5 bases from J, the junction contained 21 bases not matched to a gene.

This rearrangement joins TRBV18 to TRBJ1-5; D unresolved. Germline values: CDR1 KGHSH, CDR2 LQKENI. V was shortened by 3 bases and J by 2 bases, with 8 bases between the two germline ends. This CDR3 has 14 amino acids. The CDR3, as DNA: TGTGCCAGCTCACCCGCCTCGGGCAATCAGCCCCAGCATTTT. Translation gives CASSPASGNQPQHF. Together with reference TRBV18 and TRBJ1-5, the CDR3 gives the full variable domain: NAGVMQNPRHLVRRRGQEARLRCSPMKGHSHVYWYRQLPEEGLKFMVYLQKENIIDESGMPKERFSAEFPKEGPSILRIQQVVRGDSAAYFCASSPASGNQPQHFGDGTRLSIL.

For this clone: The junction departs from the called germline gene at one end, perhaps through a read error. The rearrangement links TRBV6-5 to TRBJ2-4; D might be TRBD1 (6 bases). The CDR3 runs to 15 residues. Per germline, CDR1 MNHEY and CDR2 SVGAGI. This chain's CDR3 is CASSQDSFAKNSQYF. CDR3 nucleotide sequence: TGTGCCAGCAGCCAGGACAGTTTTGCCAAAAACAGTCAGTACTTC.

V and J are TRBV11-3 and TRBJ2-7; D is unresolved. Trimming stripped 2 bases from V and 4 bases from J, with 6 bases between. The CDR3 consists of 12 residues. The germline gives CDR1 SGHNT, CDR2 YENEEA. Here the CDR3 reads CASSLSGYEQYF. The DNA of the CDR3 is TGTGCCAGCAGCTTATCAGGTTACGAGCAGTACTTC. The entire variable domain, with the rest obtained from reference TRBV11-3 and TRBJ2-7, is as follows: EAGVVQSPRYKIIEKKQPVAFWCNPISGHNTLYWYLQNLGQGPELLIRYENEEAVDDSQLPKDRFSAERLKGVDSTLKIQPAELGDSAVYLCASSLSGYEQYFGPGTRLTVT.

This chain joins TRBV7-2 and TRBJ2-1, with a tentative D call TRBD2 (5 bases). Germline CDR1 reads SGHTA; CDR2 reads FQGNSA. V was clipped by 1 base and J by 0 bases, with 13 bases between them. This CDR3 comprises 17 residues. The CDR3, as DNA: TGTGCCAGCAGCTTAGAGGCGGACTGGAGCTCCTACAATGAGCAGTTCTTC. Amino acid sequence: CASSLEADWSSYNEQFF. Combining the CDR3 with reference TRBV7-2 and TRBJ2-1 gives the whole variable domain GAGVSQSPSNKVTEKGKDVELRCDPISGHTALYWYRQSLGQGLEFLIYFQGNSAPDKSGLPSDRFSAERTGGSVSTLTIQRTQQEDSAVYLCASSLEADWSSYNEQFFGPGTRLTVL.

The J gene is TRBJ2-4, the V gene TRBV11-2, with 12 bases aligning to TRBD2. This CDR3 has 17 residues. The germline V gene has CDR1 SGHAT and CDR2 FQNNGV. V lost 1 base to trimming and J lost 9 bases; unmatched junction nucleotides: 10. In DNA form, the CDR3 reads TGTGCCAGCAGCTTAGGGGCTAGCGGGGGGGCCCTTTCCATTCAGTACTTC. It is translated as CASSLGASGGALSIQYF.

On this clone itself: A read error may account for a junction end that differs from germline. The chain carries TRBV28 and TRBJ2-6; 7 nucleotides line up with TRBD1. From germline, CDR1 is MDHEN and CDR2 SYDVKM. The CDR3 extends over 15 amino acids. The CDR3 spells CASSPSDRAANGLTF. CDR3 in DNA: TGTGCCAGCAGTCCCTCAGACAGGGCGGCCAACGGCCTGACTTTC.

The chain has TRBV15 and TRBJ1-5, with D perhaps TRBD1 (6 bases). Germline values: CDR1 LNHNV, CDR2 YYDKDF (reference sequence). CDR3 length equals 17 residues. V was pared by 0 bases and J by 2 bases, with 14 bases between. The CDR3 loop reads CATSRDHGTTGNQPQHF. CDR3 nucleotides: TGTGCCACCAGCAGAGATCACGGGACAACGGGCAATCAGCCCCAGCATTTT.

The CDR3 sequence is CASRRGGAPGELFF. In DNA form, the CDR3 reads TGCGCCAGCAGGCGTGGGGGGGCTCCCGGGGAGCTGTTTTTT. The chain employs TRBV5-1 and TRBJ2-2; the D gene is possibly TRBD2 (7 bases). V was trimmed by 5 bases and J by 6 bases, leaving 14 bases between them. Germline V gene sequence: CDR1 SGHRS, CDR2 YFSETQ. This CDR3 region has 14 residues.

This clone was seen more than once but under ten times. The chain recombines TRBV7-2 with TRBJ2-7; D unresolved. CDR3 length: 11 residues. Trimming cost V 1 base and J 10 bases, with 8 bases left between them. Per the germline V gene, CDR1 is SGHTA and CDR2 is FQGNSA. CDR3 residues: CASSLGAGQYF. The DNA for the CDR3 is TGTGCCAGCAGCTTAGGGGCTGGTCAGTACTTC.

This rearrangement joins TRBV30 to TRBJ2-6; no clear D gene. The CDR3 covers 12 residues. CDR1 and CDR2 from the germline V gene are GTSNPN and SVGIG (reference sequence). V lost 8 bases and J lost 3, with 8 bases in between. The CDR3 DNA follows: TGTGCCCGGAACTTTGGGGCCAACGTCCTGACTTTC. Amino acids: CARNFGANVLTF.

The gene calls are TRBV4-3 and TRBJ2-3; the D is unclear. This CDR3 has 19 residues. Germline V gene lookup returns CDR1 LGHNA and CDR2 YSLEER. V was trimmed by 0 bases and J by 4 bases, leaving 23 bases between them. CDR3 in amino acids: CASSQEPALSVAWADTQYF. In DNA form, the CDR3 reads TGCGCCAGCAGCCAAGAACCGGCCCTCAGCGTCGCATGGGCAGATACGCAGTATTTT.

The rearrangement links TRBV19 to TRBJ2-5, with 9 bases aligning to TRBD2. Losses at the gene ends were 5 bases for V and 4 bases for J; bases not matched to a gene: 8. CDR1 LNHDA and CDR2 SQIVND come from the germline V gene (reference sequence). This CDR3 is built from 15 residues. This CDR3 is CASSPIAGVGETQYF. The CDR3 nucleotides read TGTGCCAGTAGTCCAATAGCGGGAGTAGGAGAGACCCAGTACTTC. Looking up the rest from reference TRBV19 and TRBJ2-5 gives the full variable domain: DGGITQSPKYLFRKEGQNVTLSCEQNLNHDAMYWYRQDPGQGLRLIYYSQIVNDFQKGDIAEGYSVSREKKESFPLTVTSAQKNPTAFYLCASSPIAGVGETQYFGPGTRLLVL.

This clone was seen a few times. The J gene is TRBJ2-1, the V gene TRBV7-3, with 7 bases lining up with TRBD1. CDR3 size: 16 residues. Germline V lookup: CDR1 SGHTA, CDR2 FQGTGA. Trimming cost V 0 bases and J 3 bases; bases outside gene matches: 5. This CDR3 is CASSLTGGQHYNEQFF. CDR3 DNA: TGTGCCAGCAGCTTAACAGGGGGACAGCACTACAATGAGCAGTTCTTC.

This clone was detected only a few times. The V and J genes are TRBV5-4 and TRBJ1-2; a weak D match, TRBD1 (5 bases). The CDR3 covers 15 residues. Trimming shortened V by 3 bases and J by 6 bases, and 18 bases separated the two germline ends. Germline V lookup: CDR1 SGHNT, CDR2 YYREEE (reference sequence). The CDR3 spells CASSSYRGEVDGYTF. Written as DNA, the CDR3 is TGTGCCAGCAGCTCATACCGGGGGGAAGTTGATGGCTACACCTTC.

About this clone itself: One end of the junction varies from germline; a read error may be responsible. Other DNA sequences within the sample encode an identical CDR3. The chain links TRBV7-9 to TRBJ1-2, with 11 bases matching TRBD1. The CDR3 covers 13 residues. Germline CDR1 reads SEHNR; CDR2 reads FQNEAQ (reference sequence). The CDR3 bases are TGTGCCAGCAGTCGGGACAGGGGGTATGGCTACACCTTT. It yields the protein CASSRDRGYGYTF. Full variable domain (rest looked up from reference TRBV7-9 and TRBJ1-2): DTGVSQNPRHKITKRGQNVTFRCDPISEHNRLYWYRQTLGQGPEFLTYFQNEAQLEKSRLLSDRFSAERPKGSFSTLEIQRTEQGDSAMYLCASSRDRGYGYTFGSGTRLTVV.

The rearrangement uses TRBV29-1 and TRBJ1-1; TRBD1 aligns across 11 bases. Unmatched junction bases numbered 2, after V lost 7 bases and J lost 4 bases. The CDR3 consists of 12 residues. The V gene's germline CDR1 is SQVTM and CDR2 ANQGSEA. This CDR3 reads CSAGTGGTEAFF. The CDR3 DNA follows: TGCAGCGCTGGGACAGGGGGCACTGAAGCTTTCTTT.

J is TRBJ1-5 and V is TRBV7-8, with a tentative D call TRBD1 (5 bases). V lost 5 bases, J lost 2 bases, and 10 bases lay in between. Germline CDR1 SGHVS, CDR2 FQNEAQ. The CDR3 has 14 residues. CDR3 region: CASSPRGGNQPQHF. For the CDR3, the DNA is TGTGCCAGCAGCCCTCGGGGGGGCAATCAGCCCCAGCATTTT.

V gene TRBV7-2 combines with J gene TRBJ2-3, with 9 bases matching TRBD2. The CDR3 sequence is 16 residues long. The germline V gene has CDR1 SGHTA and CDR2 FQGNSA. V dropped 4 bases and J dropped 4; count of bases not matched to a gene: 9. The CDR3 DNA reads TGTGCCAGCAGCTCAGCGGGGGGAAGGGGCCCAGATACGCAGTATTTT. As protein: CASSSAGGRGPDTQYF.